These 29 T cell receptor beta chains were all obtained from the same sample, sequenced in a study of CD8+ T cells in alopecia areata. Investigators isolated RNA and reverse transcribed it into cDNA to act as the sequencing template. Repertoires were generated with immunoSEQ multiplex PCR, while TCRdb's copy carries only in-frame clones and drops some. The table lists 200,000 to 250,000 clones, under 75% of them singletons. The treatment: oral pan-JAK inhibitor, 5-10 mg twice daily. The sample consisted of CD4+ T cells sorted from blood, taken at week 4, from a patient treated with tofacitinib. The receptors derive from a human donor with alopecia areata.

The chain uses TRBV7-9 and TRBJ2-7; D is uncertain. The CDR3 length is 12 residues. CDR1 and CDR2 (germline): SEHNR, FQNEAQ (reference sequence). Trimming removed 5 bases at V and 0 bases at J, with 5 bases between. The CDR3 sequence is CASSASSYEQYF. The CDR3 DNA is TGTGCCAGCAGCGCGAGCTCCTACGAGCAGTACTTC.

The count of this clone is one. CDR3 loop: CASRGNTEAFF. CDR3 in DNA: TGTGCCAGCAGGGGTAACACTGAAGCTTTCTTT. The chain couples TRBV25-1 to TRBJ1-1; D uncertain. The ends were cut back, 6 bases at V and 2 bases at J, with 4 bases in the middle. This CDR3 is 11 amino acids long. Per germline, CDR1 MGHDK and CDR2 SYGVNS.

V gene TRBV5-1 combines with J gene TRBJ2-1; D perhaps matches TRBD1 (6 bases). The CDR3 covers 13 residues. The germline V gene encodes CDR1 SGHRS and CDR2 YFSETQ. Deletions cut 7 bases from V and 9 bases from J, with 17 bases between. The CDR3 nucleotides are TGCGCCAGCCGACCTTCACAGGGCGGTGAGCAGTTCTTC. It is translated as CASRPSQGGEQFF. The variable domain in full, completed from reference TRBV5-1 and TRBJ2-1, reads KAGVTQTPRYLIKTRGQQVTLSCSPISGHRSVSWYQQTPGQGLQFLFEYFSETQRNKGNFPGRFSGRQFSNSRSEMNVSTLELGDSALYLCASRPSQGGEQFFGPGTRLTVL.

This clone was counted between two and nine times. Other DNA sequences of this sample code for an identical CDR3. This chain uses TRBV29-1 with TRBJ2-2; a weak D match, TRBD1 (5 bases). Germline V gene data show CDR1 as SQVTM and CDR2 as ANQGSEA. Trimming removed 2 bases at V and 3 bases at J, with 7 bases between. The CDR3 is made up of 13 amino acids. CDR3 nucleotides: TGCAGCGTTGAACAGGGATACACCGGGGAGCTGTTTTTT. Amino acids: CSVEQGYTGELFF.

This chain uses TRBV5-1 with TRBJ2-3, with TRBD2 matching over 12 bases. This CDR3 contains 17 residues. Germline CDR1 is SGHRS and CDR2 is YFSETQ. With V trimmed by 2 bases and J by 4 bases, 8 bases remained unmatched. CDR3 DNA: TGCGCCAGCAGCTTCCTCGGACTAGCGGGGTCTTCAGATACGCAGTATTTT. Protein: CASSFLGLAGSSDTQYF. The full variable domain, rest sourced from reference TRBV5-1 and TRBJ2-3, is KAGVTQTPRYLIKTRGQQVTLSCSPISGHRSVSWYQQTPGQGLQFLFEYFSETQRNKGNFPGRFSGRQFSNSRSEMNVSTLELGDSALYLCASSFLGLAGSSDTQYFGPGTRLTVL.

The table lists this clone with a few counts. V and J are TRBV10-3 and TRBJ2-7, with a weak D call TRBD2 (6 bases). V was clipped by 11 bases and J by 2 bases, with 19 bases between them. Germline lookup yields CDR1 ENHRY and CDR2 SYGVKD. The CDR3 sequence is 14 residues long. The CDR3 loop is CAVAGGTLTYEQYF. In nucleotides, the CDR3 is TGTGCCGTCGCAGGCGGGACGCTCACCTACGAGCAGTACTTC.

The chain joins TRBV29-1 to TRBJ1-2; no reliable D call. This CDR3 has 13 amino acids. Trimming removed 3 bases from V and 3 bases from J, with 11 bases in between. CDR1 is SQVTM, CDR2 ANQGSEA, per germline. The CDR3 bases are TGCAGCGTTGAGACCGGGGAATACTATGGCTACACCTTC. This codes for CSVETGEYYGYTF.

This chain links TRBV9 with TRBJ2-2; TRBD1 might be the D (6 bases). With 2 bases removed from V and 4 bases from J, the gap between germline ends came to 18 bases. This CDR3 is built from 17 residues. CDR1 and CDR2 (germline): SGDLS, YYNGEE. The CDR3 nucleotides are TGTGCCAGCAGCGTCACCAGGGGAGCTGGGGGCACCGGGGAGCTGTTTTTT. Amino acid sequence: CASSVTRGAGGTGELFF. Looking up the rest from reference TRBV9 and TRBJ2-2 gives the full variable domain: DSGVTQTPKHLITATGQRVTLRCSPRSGDLSVYWYQQSLDQGLQFLIQYYNGEERAKGNILERFSAQQFPDLHSELNLSSLELGDSALYFCASSVTRGAGGTGELFFGEGSRLTVL.

The rearrangement links TRBV28 to TRBJ1-2; D may be TRBD1 (5 bases). Germline CDR1 MDHEN, CDR2 SYDVKM. This CDR3 region has 12 residues. The ends were cut back, 8 bases at V and 5 bases at J, with 12 bases in the middle. The CDR3 here is CASALGGYGYTF. For the CDR3, the DNA is TGTGCCAGCGCACTGGGGGGATATGGCTACACCTTC.

In DNA, the CDR3 is TGCAGCGTTGAAACAGAGGGCTACACCTTC. Its protein product is CSVETEGYTF. The rearrangement uses TRBV29-1 and TRBJ1-2; D is uncertain. Trimming took 2 bases from V and 8 from J, leaving 6 bases between them. The CDR3 loop spans 10 amino acids. CDR1 SQVTM and CDR2 ANQGSEA come from the germline V gene. Filled out from reference TRBV29-1 and TRBJ1-2, the complete variable domain reads SAVISQKPSRDICQRGTSLTIQCQVDSQVTMMFWYRQQPGQSLTLIATANQGSEATYESGFVIDKFPISRPNLTFSTLTVSNMSPEDSSIYLCSVETEGYTFGSGTRLTVV.

With respect to this clone: The junction differs from germline at one of its ends, possibly a read error. The rearrangement uses TRBV30 and TRBJ1-1; D remains unclear. Germline lookup yields CDR1 GTSNPN and CDR2 SVGIG (reference sequence). This CDR3 is built from 11 residues. DNA for the CDR3: TGTGCCTGGACACGGTTTCTGGAAGTTTTCTTT. It is translated as CAWTRFLEVFF.

The chain joins TRBV5-6 to TRBJ2-7; TRBD1 aligns across 7 bases. The CDR3 has 14 residues. With 1 base clipped from V and 3 bases from J, the junction kept 4 bases outside the gene matches. The germline V gene encodes CDR1 SGHDT and CDR2 YYEEEE. The CDR3 DNA reads TGTGCCAGCAGCTTGAAGGGGGCGGTCTACGAGCAGTACTTC. Translated: CASSLKGAVYEQYF.

This clone has a handful of counts. The J gene is TRBJ2-6, the V gene TRBV9; unclear D gene. This CDR3 is 15 amino acids long. Trimming left V 1 base short and J 4 bases short, with 9 bases between. Germline lookup yields CDR1 SGDLS and CDR2 YYNGEE. The CDR3 sequence is CASSVLGLGANVLTF. In DNA, the CDR3 is TGTGCCAGCAGCGTACTGGGGTTAGGGGCCAACGTCCTGACTTTC.

Only a few counts were recorded for this clone. This sequence joins TRBV27 and TRBJ2-3, with 8 positions matching TRBD1. The CDR3 sequence is 15 residues long. V shed 4 bases, J shed 5 bases, and the junction held 8 bases outside the gene matches. The germline CDR1 and CDR2 sequences are MNHEY and SMNVEV (reference sequence). CDR3 sequence: CASSSGQGAGDTQYF. CDR3 sequence (DNA): TGTGCCAGCAGTTCCGGTCAGGGGGCCGGAGATACGCAGTATTTT.

The chain employs TRBV27 and TRBJ1-6; TRBD1 aligns across 7 bases. V was pared by 6 bases and J by 10 bases, with 9 bases of the junction left unmatched. Germline lookup yields CDR1 MNHEY and CDR2 SMNVEV (reference sequence). CDR3 length equals 14 residues. Here the CDR3 DNA reads TGTGCCAGCAGCCCAGACAGGGCCTGGTCACCCCTCCACTTT. Its protein product is CASSPDRAWSPLHF.

This clone was counted a few times. At one of its ends the junction is not consistent with the germline gene, which may arise from a read error. The chain is built from TRBV7-2 and TRBJ2-7, with 9 bases identical to TRBD2. The CDR3 length is 14 residues. From germline, CDR1 is SGHTA and CDR2 FQGNSA. The CDR3, as DNA: TGTGCCAGCAGCCTAGCGGGGTACTTCTACGAGCAGTACTTC. It is translated as CASSLAGYFYEQYF.

The V call is TRBV15, the J call TRBJ2-5; D gene unclear. The V and J ends lost 4 bases and 1 base respectively, with 4 bases between them. The CDR3 is made up of 12 amino acids. The germline CDR1 and CDR2 sequences are LNHNV and YYDKDF (reference sequence). The CDR3 region is CATSIGQETQYF. Written as DNA, the CDR3 is TGTGCCACCAGCATCGGCCAAGAGACCCAGTACTTC.

This clone was picked up many times. Other DNA sequences in this sample translate to the same CDR3. The chain carries TRBV7-2 and TRBJ2-2; D not certain. Trimming removed 0 bases from V and 6 bases from J, with 5 bases in between. The germline V gene encodes CDR1 SGHTA and CDR2 FQGNSA. The CDR3 consists of 13 residues. The CDR3, as DNA: TGTGCCAGCAGCTTAGCTATGGCCGGGGAGCTGTTTTTT. Protein product: CASSLAMAGELFF.

The CDR3 sequence is CAGARVGTEAFF. CDR3 sequence (DNA): TGTGCCGGGGCGAGAGTAGGCACTGAAGCTTTCTTT. The chain joins TRBV9 to TRBJ1-1, with a possible D match to TRBD1 (5 bases). Trimming left V 10 bases short and J 4 bases short, with 14 bases between. Germline assignment: CDR1 SGDLS and CDR2 YYNGEE. The CDR3 covers 12 residues.

This rearrangement joins TRBV30 to TRBJ2-3; D remains unclear. In germline, CDR1 is GTSNPN, CDR2 SVGIG (reference sequence). Trimming took off 3 bases at V and 4 bases at J, with 17 bases between the two ends. The length of the CDR3 is 15 residues. DNA for the CDR3: TGTGCCTGGAGCCAGATCTCGGGTGGGGCAGATACGCAGTATTTT. Its protein product is CAWSQISGGADTQYF.

This sequence joins TRBV7-9 and TRBJ2-7; weak D call: TRBD2 (5 bases). This CDR3 region has 13 residues. V lost 7 bases and J 0 bases, leaving 10 bases between the germline ends. Per germline, CDR1 SEHNR and CDR2 FQNEAQ (reference sequence). The CDR3 reads CASTLAGSYEQYF. The CDR3 nucleotides read TGTGCCAGCACCTTGGCGGGCTCCTACGAGCAGTACTTC.

V gene TRBV5-1 combines with J gene TRBJ1-1; 10 positions match TRBD1. The junction had 4 bases not matched to a gene; V was cut back by 1 base and J by 7 bases. CDR3 size: 14 residues. Germline lookup yields CDR1 SGHRS and CDR2 YFSETQ. CDR3 nucleotide sequence: TGCGCCAGCAGCTTGAGGACAGGGGGTAATGAAGCTTTCTTT. This gives the protein CASSLRTGGNEAFF.

This clone was seen more than once but under ten times. The rearrangement uses TRBV11-2 and TRBJ2-5, with 8 positions matching TRBD2. This CDR3 contains 13 residues. CDR1 SGHAT and CDR2 FQNNGV come from the germline V gene. V shed 9 bases, J shed 3 bases, and the junction held 6 bases outside the gene matches. The CDR3 protein is CASSGVSKETQYF. CDR3 DNA sequence: TGTGCCAGTAGCGGGGTTTCAAAAGAGACCCAGTACTTC.

This clone was counted only a few times. The CDR3 bases are TGCAGCGTTGAGAGGACAGAGAACACTGAAGCTTTCTTT. This translates into CSVERTENTEAFF. This sequence joins TRBV29-1 and TRBJ1-1; D possibly corresponds to TRBD1 (6 bases). This CDR3 spans 13 amino acids. V lost 3 bases and J lost 1, with 9 bases in between. The germline V gene encodes CDR1 SQVTM and CDR2 ANQGSEA.

V usage is TRBV30 and J usage is TRBJ1-1; D unresolved. V shed 0 bases and J shed 1 base, with 9 bases lying between them. CDR1 is GTSNPN, CDR2 SVGIG, per germline (reference sequence). The CDR3 length is 14 residues. The CDR3 coding sequence is TGTGCCTGGAGTGTACTTGCTACGAACACTGAAGCTTTCTTT. This encodes CAWSVLATNTEAFF.

The chain links TRBV29-1 to TRBJ1-2; TRBD1 matches 7 bases. This CDR3 spans 14 amino acids. V was clipped by 1 base and J by 3 bases; unmatched bases: 5. Looked up from germline, CDR1 is SQVTM and CDR2 is ANQGSEA. The DNA for the CDR3 is TGCAGCGTTGAAGGTGGCAGGGGGGACTATGGCTACACCTTC. Translated, it gives CSVEGGRGDYGYTF.

V gene TRBV6-1 combines with J gene TRBJ1-2; no clear D. The CDR3 totals 12 residues. Trimming took off 8 bases at V and 4 bases at J, with 11 bases between the two ends. Germline CDR1 and CDR2: MNHNS and SASEGT. CDR3 loop: CASSLKVYGYTF. The CDR3 bases are TGTGCCAGCTCGCTCAAGGTCTATGGCTACACCTTC.

The rearrangement joins TRBV9 to TRBJ1-2; D is unclear. CDR3 length: 15 amino acids. CDR1 is SGDLS and CDR2 is YYNGEE in the germline V gene. Trimming took 4 bases from V and 4 from J, leaving 17 bases between them. CDR3 in amino acids: CASSPRVFGSYGYTF. DNA of the CDR3: TGTGCCAGCAGCCCTCGAGTGTTCGGGAGCTATGGCTACACCTTC.

This clone appeared a few times. This chain connects TRBV5-5 to TRBJ1-2; D perhaps matches TRBD1 (5 bases). V lost 4 bases to trimming and J lost 5 bases, with 9 bases between them. Germline CDR1 reads SGHKS; CDR2 reads YYEKEE (reference sequence). The CDR3 loop spans 12 amino acids. CDR3 sequence reads: CASSGTRYGYTF. CDR3 DNA: TGTGCCAGCAGCGGGACGAGGTATGGCTACACCTTC.